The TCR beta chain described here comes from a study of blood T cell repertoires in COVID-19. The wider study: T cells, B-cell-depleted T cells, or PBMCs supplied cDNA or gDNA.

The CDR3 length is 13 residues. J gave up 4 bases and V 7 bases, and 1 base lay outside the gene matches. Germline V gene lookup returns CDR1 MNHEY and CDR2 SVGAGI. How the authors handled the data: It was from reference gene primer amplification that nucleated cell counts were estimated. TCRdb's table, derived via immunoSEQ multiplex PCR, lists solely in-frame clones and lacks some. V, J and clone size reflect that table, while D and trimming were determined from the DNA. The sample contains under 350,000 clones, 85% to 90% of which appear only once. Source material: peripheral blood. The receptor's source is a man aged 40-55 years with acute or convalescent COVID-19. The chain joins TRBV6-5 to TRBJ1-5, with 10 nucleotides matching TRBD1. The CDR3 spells CASKGQGNQPQHF. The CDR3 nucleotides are TGTGCCAGCAAGGGACAGGGGAATCAGCCCCAGCATTTT.